The rows below give T cell receptor beta chains drawn from one sample of a study of blood T cell repertoires in COVID-19. TCRdb keeps only in-frame clones here, not all; method: immunoSEQ multiplex PCR. The sample contains around 250,000 clones, approximately 80% of which appear only once. Sequences were obtained from peripheral blood. The receptor set was obtained from a man aged 25 to 40 who had recovered from COVID-19. The CDR3 runs from the conserved cysteine through the conserved F or W. A D gene is named only where the DNA matches it firmly. Size values are once, few and many counts, or a class for expanded clones, and some rows have none.

>NA|TRBJ2-1|TRBV12-1|NA
TGTGCCAGCAGCTTCGCGGGGGCCTCCTACAATGAGCAGTTCTTC
CASSFAGASYNEQFF
>NA|TRBJ2-6|TRBV5-1|NA
TGCGCCAGCAGCCAATACAGTTCCCCTCGGCCTGGGGCCAACGTCCTGACTTTC
CASSQYSSPRPGANVLTF
>NA|TRBJ1-5|TRBV27|TRBD1
TGTGCCAGCAGTTTATCGTCGGGGACAGGGGCTCGTCAGCCCCAGCATTTT
CASSLSSGTGARQPQHF
>NA|TRBJ2-1|TRBV14|TRBD1
TGTGCCAGCAGCCTGTACACAGGGGGCGAGCAGTTCTTC
CASSLYTGGEQFF
>NA|TRBJ2-4|TRBV4-1|NA
TGCGCCAGCAGCCAAGGGGTGGACAGGGAGGGAGACATTCAGTACTTC
CASSQGVDREGDIQYF
>NA|TRBJ2-1|TRBV7-9|NA
TGTGCCAGCAGCTTAGGCCGAACGTTTGAGGACAATGAGCAGTTCTTC
CASSLGRTFEDNEQFF
>once|TRBJ1-6|TRBV24-1|NA
TGTGCCGCCGCCTATACCAAAGGGGGACCCCTCCACTTT
CAAAYTKGGPLHF
>few|TRBJ1-1|TRBV5-1|NA
TGCGCCAGCAGCGAGGAGACGGGAAACACTGAAGCTTTCTTT
CASSEETGNTEAFF
>once|TRBJ2-7|TRBV18|NA
TGTGCCAGCTCACCAAGCTCGGTGAGCTCCTACGAGCAGTACTTC
CASSPSSVSSYEQYF
>NA|TRBJ2-1|TRBV11-2|TRBD2
TGTGCCAGCAGCTTTGGCGGGGGGGCCTATGAGCAGTTCTTC
CASSFGGGAYEQFF
>NA|TRBJ2-1|TRBV7-8|TRBD2
TGTGCCAGCAGCCCAGAGCGGGGGTCTTACAATGAGCAGTTCTTC
CASSPERGSYNEQFF
>NA|TRBJ2-5|TRBV2|NA
TGTGCCAGCAGGAGACGGGGGGCAAAGACCCAAGAGACCCAGTACTTC
CASRRRGAKTQETQYF
>NA|TRBJ2-7|TRBV7-8|TRBD2
TGTGCCAGCGGGCCGAGGGTGCTAGCGGGCTTGAGCTCCTACGAGCAGTACTTC
CASGPRVLAGLSSYEQYF
>NA|TRBJ1-4|TRBV2|NA
TGTGCCAGCAGCCTCCAGCAGGTTAATGAAAAACTGTTTTTT
CASSLQQVNEKLFF
>once|TRBJ1-5|TRBV12-2|NA
TGTGCAAGTCGCTTATCAAGCAGGGCGGATCAGCCCCAGCATTTT
CASRLSSRADQPQHF